A single sample gave rise to the 9 T cell receptor beta chains below, sequenced in a study of tumor-infiltrating lymphocytes in primary liver carcinoma. With a constant-region primer, TCR beta cDNA was made from approximately 450 ng of total RNA. Libraries for TCR beta were built through three nested multiplex PCR rounds, which together made up a slightly modified ARM-PCR procedure. A C-beta reverse primer and TRBV1-TRBV30 forward primers served in each of the first two PCR rounds, at around 10 cycles apiece. TCRdb called the multiplex PCR reads again in MiXCR, with one record for every CDR3 protein. This table holds roughly 86,000 distinct CDR3 sequences, around 68% found once. Co-extraction of RNA and DNA was performed on 20-30 mg of unsorted bulk tissue. Material: tumor-adjacent normal liver tissue. The receptors here all came from a man aged 35 to 55 with primary liver carcinoma and hepatitis B virus infection.

As for this clonotype: Since a much larger clone is just one base distant, this may be a read error. V gene TRBV10-3 combines with J gene TRBJ2-7; D is undetermined. Per the germline V gene, CDR1 is ENHRY and CDR2 is SYGVKD. This CDR3 is built from 14 residues. This chain's CDR3 is CAVSESKAPGEQYF. CDR3 DNA: TGTGCCGTCAGTGAGTCGAAGGCCCCCGGGGAGCAGTACTTC.

The chain has TRBV11-2 and TRBJ2-1; TRBD2 might be the D (5 bases). The V gene lost 6 bases and the J gene lost 6 bases, with 27 bases spanning the gap. Germline V gives CDR1 SGHAT, CDR2 FQNNGV. This CDR3 has 18 amino acids. This CDR3 is CASSRTEGRLAKPNEQFF. CDR3 bases: TGTGCCAGCAGTCGTACAGAAGGGAGATTAGCGAAGCCCAATGAGCAGTTCTTC.

On this clonotype itself: Just one base apart from a much larger clone, this may be a read error. The J gene is TRBJ2-1, the V gene TRBV5-6, with D tentatively TRBD2 (7 bases). Germline assignment: CDR1 SGHDT and CDR2 YYEEEE. V lost 4 bases, J lost 0 bases, and 14 bases lay in between. CDR3 length: 16 amino acids. The CDR3 loop reads CASSPSGTTSYNEQFF. CDR3 nucleotides: TGTGCCAGCAGCCCCAGCGGGACAACCTCCTACAATGAGCAGTTCTTC.

With regard to this clonotype: As the CDR3 is not closed by the conserved phenylalanine or tryptophan, this likely results from a read error. The chain couples TRBV6-1 to TRBJ2-1; 9 bases are shared with TRBD1. The length of the CDR3 is 16 residues. With 4 bases clipped from V and 6 bases from J, the junction kept 10 bases outside the gene matches. CDR1 and CDR2 (germline): MNHNS, SASEGT. Written as DNA, the CDR3 is TGTGCCAGCAGTGCGCACCGGGACAGGGCGTGCAATGAGCAGTTCTCT. This codes for CASSAHRDRACNEQFS.

A word on this clonotype: It may be a read error: a sequence one base away is much more abundant. CDR3 in amino acids: CASSGGAQPQHF. CDR3 nucleotide sequence: TGTGCCAGCAGCGGGGGGGCTCAGCCCCAGCATTTT. V gene TRBV7-9 combines with J gene TRBJ1-5; D is perhaps TRBD1 (6 bases). V was cut by 5 bases and J by 6 bases, with 8 bases left in between. The CDR3 totals 12 residues. CDR1 and CDR2 from the germline V gene are SEHNR and FQNEAQ (reference sequence).

As to this clonotype: A much larger clone differs from this one at a single base, so this may be a read error. This sequence joins TRBV5-5 and TRBJ1-4, with 8 bases lining up with TRBD1. The CDR3 loop spans 14 amino acids. CDR1 SGHKS and CDR2 YYEKEE come from the germline V gene (reference sequence). J lost 10 bases, V lost 4 bases, and 9 bases had no gene match. The CDR3 nucleotides read TGTGCCAGCAGCCCAGGGGGCGCGGAGGGAAAACTGTTTTTT. Translated: CASSPGGAEGKLFF.

On this clonotype itself: This CDR3 fails to terminate in the conserved phenylalanine or tryptophan, so it likely reflects a read error. V is TRBV4-1 and J is TRBJ2-7; 10 bases align to TRBD2. The CDR3 has 15 amino acids. Germline V gene sequence: CDR1 MGHRA, CDR2 YSYEKL. CDR3 coding DNA: TGCGCCAGCAACCAAGCTCCTAGCGGGAGTTACGAGCAGTACTTA. It yields the protein CASNQAPSGSYEQYL.

The rearrangement links TRBV20-1 to TRBJ1-2; D uncertain. Germline V gene sequence: CDR1 DFQATT, CDR2 SNEGSKA (reference sequence). The CDR3 has 10 residues. Trimming took off 6 bases at V and 13 bases at J, with 15 bases between the two ends. The CDR3 nucleotides read TGCAGTGCACCCTCGCGGAGCGGCACCTTC. Protein: CSAPSRSGTF.

The chain is built from TRBV6-1 and TRBJ2-2, with TRBD2 matching 9 bases. CDR1 is MNHNS, CDR2 SASEGT, per germline. The CDR3 covers 15 residues. V was pared by 10 bases and J by 9 bases, with 15 bases of the junction left unmatched. The CDR3 region is CATPRLADPTWELFF. CDR3 DNA: TGTGCCACCCCCCGACTAGCGGATCCCACATGGGAGCTGTTTTTT.